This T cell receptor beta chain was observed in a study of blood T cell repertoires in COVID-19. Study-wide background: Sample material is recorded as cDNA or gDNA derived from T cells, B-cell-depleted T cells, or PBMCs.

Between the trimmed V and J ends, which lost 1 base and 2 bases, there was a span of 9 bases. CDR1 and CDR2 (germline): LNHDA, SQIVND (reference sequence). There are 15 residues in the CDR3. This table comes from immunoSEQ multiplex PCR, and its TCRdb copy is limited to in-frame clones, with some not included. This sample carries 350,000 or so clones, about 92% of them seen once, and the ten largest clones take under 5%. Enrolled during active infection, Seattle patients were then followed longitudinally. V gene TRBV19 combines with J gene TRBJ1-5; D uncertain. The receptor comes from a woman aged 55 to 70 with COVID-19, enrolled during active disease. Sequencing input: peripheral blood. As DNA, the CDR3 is TGTGCCAGTAGTATAGTCTCGGGTGGCAATCAGCCCCAGCATTTT. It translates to CASSIVSGGNQPQHF.